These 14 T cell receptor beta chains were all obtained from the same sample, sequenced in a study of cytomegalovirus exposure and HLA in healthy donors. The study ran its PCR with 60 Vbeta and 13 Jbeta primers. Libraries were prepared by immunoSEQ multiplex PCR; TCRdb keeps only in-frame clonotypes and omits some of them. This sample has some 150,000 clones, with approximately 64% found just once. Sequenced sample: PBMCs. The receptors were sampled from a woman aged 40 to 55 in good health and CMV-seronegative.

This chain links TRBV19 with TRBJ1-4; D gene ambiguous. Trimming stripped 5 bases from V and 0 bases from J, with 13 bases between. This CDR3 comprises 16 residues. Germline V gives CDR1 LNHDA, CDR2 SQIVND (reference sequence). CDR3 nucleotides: TGTGCCAGTAGTGTCCGAACTTTTGCAACTAATGAAAAACTGTTTTTT. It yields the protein CASSVRTFATNEKLFF. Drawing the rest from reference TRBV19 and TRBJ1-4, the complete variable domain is DGGITQSPKYLFRKEGQNVTLSCEQNLNHDAMYWYRQDPGQGLRLIYYSQIVNDFQKGDIAEGYSVSREKKESFPLTVTSAQKNPTAFYLCASSVRTFATNEKLFFGSGTQLSVL.

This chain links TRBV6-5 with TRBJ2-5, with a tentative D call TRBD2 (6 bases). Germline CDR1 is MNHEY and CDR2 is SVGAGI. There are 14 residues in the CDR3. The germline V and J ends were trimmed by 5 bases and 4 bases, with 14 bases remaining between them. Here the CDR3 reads CASSPDWGGETQYF. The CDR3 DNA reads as TGTGCCAGCAGTCCCGACTGGGGAGGAGAGACCCAGTACTTC.

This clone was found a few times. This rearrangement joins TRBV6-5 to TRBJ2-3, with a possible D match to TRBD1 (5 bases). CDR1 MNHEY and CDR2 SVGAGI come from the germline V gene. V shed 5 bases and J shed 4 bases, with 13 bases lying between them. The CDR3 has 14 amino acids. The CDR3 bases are TGTGCCAGCAGTCCCCCGGCAGGGCCAGATACGCAGTATTTT. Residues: CASSPPAGPDTQYF.

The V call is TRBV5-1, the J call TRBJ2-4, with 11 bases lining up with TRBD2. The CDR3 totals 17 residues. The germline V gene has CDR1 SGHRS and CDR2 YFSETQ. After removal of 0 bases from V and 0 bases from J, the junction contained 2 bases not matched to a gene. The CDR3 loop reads CASSLDSGGVAKNIQYF. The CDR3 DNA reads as TGCGCCAGCAGCTTGGATAGCGGGGGGGTAGCCAAAAACATTCAGTACTTC.

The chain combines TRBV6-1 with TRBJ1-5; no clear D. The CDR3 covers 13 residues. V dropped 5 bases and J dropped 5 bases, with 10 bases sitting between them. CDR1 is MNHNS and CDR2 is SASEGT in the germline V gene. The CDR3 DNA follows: TGTGCCAGCAGTAGGGAGTCCCATCAGCCCCAGCATTTT. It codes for CASSRESHQPQHF.

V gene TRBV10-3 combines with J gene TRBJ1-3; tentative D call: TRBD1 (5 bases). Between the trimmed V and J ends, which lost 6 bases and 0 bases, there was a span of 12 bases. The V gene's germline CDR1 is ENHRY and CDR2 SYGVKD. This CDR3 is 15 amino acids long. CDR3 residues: CAIRQTDSSGNTIYF. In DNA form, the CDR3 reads TGTGCCATCAGACAGACAGATAGCTCTGGAAACACCATATATTTT.

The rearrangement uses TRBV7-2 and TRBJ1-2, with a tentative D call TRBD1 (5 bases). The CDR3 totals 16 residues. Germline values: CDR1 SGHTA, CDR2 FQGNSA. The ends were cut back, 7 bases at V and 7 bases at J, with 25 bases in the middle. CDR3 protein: CASIPPALGGVGGYTF. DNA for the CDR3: TGTGCCAGCATCCCACCTGCCCTCGGGGGAGTCGGTGGCTACACCTTC.

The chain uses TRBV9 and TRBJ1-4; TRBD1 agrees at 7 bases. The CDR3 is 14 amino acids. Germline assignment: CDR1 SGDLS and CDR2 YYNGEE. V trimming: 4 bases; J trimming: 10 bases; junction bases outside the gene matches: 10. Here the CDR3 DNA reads TGTGCCAGCAGCACCGGGGACAGTTCTCCAAAACTGTTTTTT. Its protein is CASSTGDSSPKLFF.

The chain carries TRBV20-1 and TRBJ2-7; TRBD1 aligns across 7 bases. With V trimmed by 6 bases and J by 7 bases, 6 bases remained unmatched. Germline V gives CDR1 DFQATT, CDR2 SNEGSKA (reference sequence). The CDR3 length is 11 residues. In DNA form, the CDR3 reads TGCAGTGCAGGGTCAGGGGGAGAGCAGTACTTC. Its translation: CSAGSGGEQYF.

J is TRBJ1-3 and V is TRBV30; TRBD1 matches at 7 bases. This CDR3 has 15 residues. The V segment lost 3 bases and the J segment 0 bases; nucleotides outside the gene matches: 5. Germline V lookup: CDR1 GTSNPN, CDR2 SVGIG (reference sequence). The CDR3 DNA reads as TGTGCCTGGAGAGGGACAGCCTACTCTGGAAACACCATATATTTT. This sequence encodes CAWRGTAYSGNTIYF.

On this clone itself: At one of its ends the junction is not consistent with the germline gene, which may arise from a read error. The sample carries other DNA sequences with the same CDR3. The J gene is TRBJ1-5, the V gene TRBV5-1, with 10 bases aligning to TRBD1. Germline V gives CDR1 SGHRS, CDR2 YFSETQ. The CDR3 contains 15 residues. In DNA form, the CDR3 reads TGCGCTAGCAGCTGGGGGGGGACAGGGGATCAGCCCCAGCATTTT. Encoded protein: CASSWGGTGDQPQHF.

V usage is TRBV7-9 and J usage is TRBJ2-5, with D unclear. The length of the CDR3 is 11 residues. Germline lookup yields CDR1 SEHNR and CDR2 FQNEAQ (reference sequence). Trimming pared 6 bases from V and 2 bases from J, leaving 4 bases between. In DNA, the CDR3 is TGTGCCAGCAGTTATCAAGAGACCCAGTACTTC. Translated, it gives CASSYQETQYF.

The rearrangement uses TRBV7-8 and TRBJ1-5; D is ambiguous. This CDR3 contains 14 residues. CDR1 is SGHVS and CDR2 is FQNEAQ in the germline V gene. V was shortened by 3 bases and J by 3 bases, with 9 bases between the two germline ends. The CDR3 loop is CASSFRTDNQPQHF. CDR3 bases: TGTGCCAGCAGCTTCCGGACTGACAATCAGCCCCAGCATTTT.

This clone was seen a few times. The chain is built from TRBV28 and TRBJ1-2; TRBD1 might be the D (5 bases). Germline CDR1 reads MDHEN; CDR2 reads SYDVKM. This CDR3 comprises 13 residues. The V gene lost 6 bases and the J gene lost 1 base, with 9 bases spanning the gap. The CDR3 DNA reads TGTGCCAGCAGCGGGGGGAATAACTATGGCTACACCTTC. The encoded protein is CASSGGNNYGYTF.